Below, 7 T cell receptor beta chains from the same sample are listed, as sequenced in a study of blood T cell repertoires in COVID-19. Data came from immunoSEQ multiplex PCR; TCRdb stores just in-frame clones and leaves some out. The sample shows 190,000 or so clones, more than 75% of them seen only once. Input material: peripheral blood. The receptor source for this set is a man in his forties with active or convalescent COVID-19.

V is TRBV13 and J is TRBJ2-1; the D gene is possibly TRBD2 (6 bases). Germline V CDR1 and CDR2: PRHDT, FYEKMQ (reference sequence). Trimming removed 4 bases from V and 4 bases from J, with 8 bases in between. The CDR3 runs 13 residues. In DNA form, the CDR3 reads TGTGCCAGCAGCTCGGAGGGTTACAATGAGCAGTTCTTC. Translating it yields CASSSEGYNEQFF.

V gene TRBV25-1 combines with J gene TRBJ2-3; tentative D call: TRBD2 (6 bases). Germline loops: CDR1 MGHDK, CDR2 SYGVNS. The CDR3 contains 15 residues. V gave up 1 base and J gave up 5 bases, with 13 bases separating them. The CDR3 coding sequence is TGTGCCAGCAGTGAATGGGGAGGTGGGGTAGATACGCAGTATTTT. Its protein is CASSEWGGGVDTQYF.

This chain uses TRBV6-5 with TRBJ1-3, with D perhaps TRBD1 (6 bases). The CDR3 covers 15 residues. Per the germline V gene, CDR1 is MNHEY and CDR2 is SVGAGI. V was trimmed by 6 bases and J by 5 bases, leaving 17 bases between them. Here the CDR3 DNA reads TGTGCCAGCAGCCCCCCCGGGACAAATAGAAACACCATATATTTT. This gives the protein CASSPPGTNRNTIYF.

The rearrangement uses TRBV15 and TRBJ2-7; no clear D. The CDR3 extends over 14 amino acids. Germline lookup yields CDR1 LNHNV and CDR2 YYDKDF (reference sequence). V lost 0 bases and J lost 4, with 10 bases in between. In DNA form, the CDR3 reads TGTGCCACCAGCAGAGATGCTAGTGGGTACGAGCAGTACTTC. Its protein product is CATSRDASGYEQYF.

This clone was detected only a few times. The V gene is TRBV7-2, the J gene TRBJ1-1; D gene uncertain. The CDR3 length is 15 residues. The germline gives CDR1 SGHTA, CDR2 FQGNSA. V gave up 1 base and J gave up 5 bases, with 14 bases separating them. CDR3 sequence (DNA): TGTGCCAGCAGCTTAGGGGAGGGTAGGATGACTGAAGCTTTCTTT. It encodes CASSLGEGRMTEAFF.

The chain links TRBV10-3 to TRBJ2-6; a possible D gene is TRBD1 (6 bases). Germline V lookup: CDR1 ENHRY, CDR2 SYGVKD. Trimming removed 2 bases at V and 0 bases at J, with 14 bases between. The CDR3 totals 18 residues. The CDR3 nucleotides are TGTGCCATCAGTGAGCCTCGACAGGCCCGCTCTGGGGCCAACGTCCTGACTTTC. Encoded protein: CAISEPRQARSGANVLTF.

The chain uses TRBV28 and TRBJ1-2, with a tentative D call TRBD1 (6 bases). This CDR3 has 12 residues. Germline CDR1 and CDR2: MDHEN and SYDVKM. Trimming stripped 5 bases from V and 4 bases from J, with 8 bases between. CDR3 DNA sequence: TGTGCCAGCAGTCTGGACAGCTATGGCTACACCTTC. It encodes CASSLDSYGYTF.